This TCR beta chain was found in a study of liver allograft versus peripheral blood T cells. Study summary: Transplanted livers and recipients' peripheral blood had their T cell receptor repertoires compared. Notes on the study in general: Reportedly, the T cell receptor repertoires present inside liver allografts differed from those in peripheral blood.

TCRdb re-called the reads with MiXCR, one entry per CDR3 protein. The table records several thousand distinct CDR3 sequences, approximately 17% of them present only once. For this clonotype: As yet, its antigen is unknown.

Trimming left V 0 bases short and J 5 bases short, with 14 bases between. Per germline, CDR1 DFQATT and CDR2 SNEGSKA (reference sequence). CDR3 length: 15 residues. The clonotype originates from a human patient who had a liver transplant. The T cells may partly be graft donor cells. The chain employs TRBV20-1 and TRBJ1-3; D is undetermined. The CDR3 region has the DNA TGCAGTGCTAGAGACCGGGTTGCCAATAGAAACACCATATATTTT. Translated, it gives CSARDRVANRNTIYF.